The rows below give T cell receptor beta chains drawn from one sample of a study of somatic mutations in cytotoxic T cells in rheumatoid arthritis. The data were produced by immunoSEQ multiplex PCR, yet TCRdb's version contains in-frame clones alone and is incomplete. The sample has roughly 16,000 clones, roughly four fifths seen once; the top ten hold about a sixth. The material sequenced was CD8+ T cells sorted from blood. These receptors were obtained from a woman in her forties or fifties with rheumatoid arthritis. Both conserved end residues are part of each CDR3. D genes are given only for firm matches. Clone size appears in some rows only: once, few, many, or a class for an expanded clone.

V gene: TRBV9
D gene: TRBD2
clone size: .
J gene: TRBJ2-2
CDR3 protein: CASSAGAGGAGELFF

V gene: TRBV11-3
D gene: TRBD2
clone size: .
J gene: TRBJ2-2
CDR3 protein: CASSLVFFGRAGNTGELFF

V gene: TRBV5-5
D gene: .
clone size: .
J gene: TRBJ2-2
CDR3 protein: CASSPFGGELFF

V gene: TRBV7-2
D gene: .
clone size: .
J gene: TRBJ1-2
CDR3 protein: CASNQDPRQLNREDYGYTF

V gene: TRBV6-1
D gene: TRBD1
clone size: .
J gene: TRBJ1-6
CDR3 protein: CASSEPNRGINSPLHF

V gene: TRBV6-5
D gene: TRBD1
clone size: .
J gene: TRBJ1-2
CDR3 protein: CASRRQGEDGYTF

V gene: TRBV7-9
D gene: TRBD1
clone size: .
J gene: TRBJ2-5
CDR3 protein: CASSIFQGAEGETQYF

V gene: TRBV19
D gene: .
clone size: .
J gene: TRBJ2-7
CDR3 protein: CASSISGRAYEQYF

V gene: TRBV19
D gene: .
clone size: .
J gene: TRBJ1-2
CDR3 protein: CASSIKSGGYTF

V gene: TRBV7-9
D gene: TRBD1
clone size: .
J gene: TRBJ1-4
CDR3 protein: CASSNRQGTNEKLFF

V gene: TRBV9
D gene: .
clone size: .
J gene: TRBJ2-3
CDR3 protein: CASSAPLEGPQSSTDTQYF

V gene: TRBV10-1
D gene: TRBD1
clone size: .
J gene: TRBJ2-2
CDR3 protein: CASSESGGPNTGELFF

V gene: TRBV9
D gene: TRBD1
clone size: .
J gene: TRBJ2-1
CDR3 protein: CASSEDRGYNEQFF

V gene: TRBV2
D gene: TRBD1
clone size: .
J gene: TRBJ1-1
CDR3 protein: CASSEEGGAGTEAFF

V gene: TRBV7-3
D gene: .
clone size: .
J gene: TRBJ1-2
CDR3 protein: CASSSDGYGYTF

V gene: TRBV11-2
D gene: .
clone size: once
J gene: TRBJ2-7
CDR3 protein: CASSLAPASSYEQYF

V gene: TRBV5-1
D gene: .
clone size: .
J gene: TRBJ2-1
CDR3 protein: CASSADQSSYNEQFF

V gene: TRBV5-4
D gene: TRBD1
clone size: .
J gene: TRBJ2-3
CDR3 protein: CASSLMGQRSDTQYF

V gene: TRBV7-8
D gene: .
clone size: .
J gene: TRBJ2-7
CDR3 protein: CASSRDGTYEQYF

V gene: TRBV4-3
D gene: TRBD1
clone size: once
J gene: TRBJ1-6
CDR3 protein: CASSQGTGGFNSPLHF

V gene: TRBV5-6
D gene: TRBD1
clone size: .
J gene: TRBJ2-7
CDR3 protein: CASSPTGVLDEQYF

V gene: TRBV7-9
D gene: .
clone size: few
J gene: TRBJ1-2
CDR3 protein: CASSPHAGAQYGYTF

V gene: TRBV4-3
D gene: TRBD1
clone size: once
J gene: TRBJ2-2
CDR3 protein: CASSAGTGSMNTGELFF

V gene: TRBV4-3
D gene: .
clone size: .
J gene: TRBJ2-1
CDR3 protein: CASSPQGGQHNEQFF

V gene: TRBV27
D gene: .
clone size: .
J gene: TRBJ2-1
CDR3 protein: CASSLSITNEQFF

V gene: TRBV9
D gene: .
clone size: few
J gene: TRBJ2-1
CDR3 protein: CASSVSANEQFF

V gene: TRBV5-8
D gene: .
clone size: few
J gene: TRBJ2-5
CDR3 protein: CASSSPDYQETQYF

V gene: TRBV11-2
D gene: .
clone size: .
J gene: TRBJ2-1
CDR3 protein: CASSLVGGLNNEQFF

V gene: TRBV5-1
D gene: TRBD2
clone size: .
J gene: TRBJ2-1
CDR3 protein: CASSLGLAGNYNEQFF

V gene: TRBV28
D gene: TRBD2
clone size: few
J gene: TRBJ2-2
CDR3 protein: CASSHSGMAGELFF

V gene: TRBV29-1
D gene: .
clone size: .
J gene: TRBJ1-2
CDR3 protein: CSVETPGEGGYTF

V gene: TRBV9
D gene: .
clone size: .
J gene: TRBJ2-1
CDR3 protein: CASSPEWGHNEQFF

V gene: TRBV7-6
D gene: TRBD1
clone size: .
J gene: TRBJ2-7
CDR3 protein: CASSLAAPLQGAGEQYF

V gene: TRBV9
D gene: TRBD1
clone size: .
J gene: TRBJ2-2
CDR3 protein: CASSVGDRVTGELFF

V gene: TRBV6-5
D gene: TRBD1
clone size: .
J gene: TRBJ2-3
CDR3 protein: CASSPGQGADTQYF

V gene: TRBV25-1
D gene: .
clone size: .
J gene: TRBJ2-2
CDR3 protein: CASSVISAGELFF

V gene: TRBV7-9
D gene: .
clone size: .
J gene: TRBJ1-2
CDR3 protein: CASSLASGRYTF

V gene: TRBV27
D gene: .
clone size: .
J gene: TRBJ2-3
CDR3 protein: CASSFGTAASTDTQYF

V gene: TRBV5-1
D gene: .
clone size: few
J gene: TRBJ2-7
CDR3 protein: CASSPTGAYEQYF

V gene: TRBV2
D gene: TRBD1
clone size: .
J gene: TRBJ1-1
CDR3 protein: CASSDRDSYLGAFF

V gene: TRBV4-1
D gene: .
clone size: .
J gene: TRBJ2-2
CDR3 protein: CASSQRLAGELFF

V gene: TRBV29-1
D gene: .
clone size: once
J gene: TRBJ2-1
CDR3 protein: CSVGPGGPYNEQFF

V gene: TRBV29-1
D gene: .
clone size: .
J gene: TRBJ2-1
CDR3 protein: CSVSGTRIYNEQFF

V gene: TRBV4-1
D gene: TRBD2
clone size: .
J gene: TRBJ2-5
CDR3 protein: CASSQIAGGETQYF

V gene: TRBV2
D gene: TRBD1
clone size: .
J gene: TRBJ1-2
CDR3 protein: CASRAGTGDYGYTF